This T cell receptor (beta chain) appears in the sequencing data of a study of CD8+ T cells in alopecia areata. Treatment described: oral pan-JAK inhibitor, 5-10 mg twice daily. Peripheral blood and lesional scalp punch biopsies came from alopecia areata patients. Overall study findings and caveats: On tofacitinib, scalp and blood still held many of the expanded lesional clones.

On this clone: Antigen specificity is unknown. Other DNA sequences of this sample code for an identical CDR3.

Germline CDR1 is MGHRA and CDR2 is YSYEKL. This CDR3 is 13 amino acids long. V trimming: 2 bases; J trimming: 5 bases; junction bases outside the gene matches: 1. Reverse transcription of extracted RNA yielded cDNA, which provided the sequencing template. Profiled with immunoSEQ multiplex PCR; TCRdb holds only in-frame clones, not every one. Found here are 190,000 or so clones, about three fifths of them singletons; the top ten hold roughly 12%. The rearrangement joins TRBV4-1 to TRBJ1-2, with 8 bases identical to TRBD1. The origin of this receptor is a human donor with alopecia areata. The material sequenced was CD8+ T cells sorted from blood, taken at week 24, from a patient treated with tofacitinib. In DNA form, the CDR3 reads TGCGCCAGCAGCCAAAGGACAGGGTATGGCTACACCTTC. This gives the protein CASSQRTGYGYTF.